The T cell receptor (beta chain) under discussion was sequenced for a study of blood T cell repertoires in COVID-19. About the study: From T cells, B-cell-depleted T cells, or PBMCs came the material, which was cDNA or gDNA.

The CDR3 extends over 14 amino acids. Trimming stripped 1 base from V and 4 bases from J, with 10 bases between. Germline V gene data show CDR1 as PRHDT and CDR2 as FYEKMQ (reference sequence). Participant ages covered about 18 to 89 years across 20 to 25 US areas. Which cohort a participant joined came from the clinical history participants gave. Authors' processing steps: Amplification with reference gene primers provided the estimates of nucleated cell counts. The table came from immunoSEQ multiplex PCR; TCRdb's copy has only in-frame clones and leaves some out. From that table come the V and J calls and clone size; the DNA was used to work out D and trimming. Among 310,000 or so clones listed, 87% were seen once.

The chain combines TRBV13 with TRBJ1-2; D may be TRBD1 (6 bases). The source of this sequence is a woman in her late teens or twenties who had recovered from COVID-19. Sequencing used PBMCs or T cells enriched from blood (not recorded which). CDR3 sequence reads: CASSLAGGGYGYTF. CDR3 nucleotide sequence: TGTGCCAGCAGCTTAGCGGGAGGGGGCTATGGCTACACCTTC.